Following are 30 T cell receptor beta chains from one sample sequenced in a study of blood T cell repertoires in COVID-19. The repertoire was sequenced with immunoSEQ multiplex PCR; TCRdb's copy has only in-frame clones and lacks some. The sample records some 320,000 clones, over 75% being singletons. The sample taken for sequencing was peripheral blood. The receptors derive from a human donor in a cohort sampled during active COVID-19.

The chain employs TRBV24-1 and TRBJ1-5; TRBD1 matches 10 bases. V lost 4 bases and J lost 2; bases outside the gene matches: 1. CDR1 and CDR2 (germline): KGHDR, SFDVKD. The CDR3 loop spans 15 amino acids. This CDR3 reads CATSEGTGGNQPQHF. Here the CDR3 DNA reads TGTGCCACCAGTGAAGGGACAGGGGGCAATCAGCCCCAGCATTTT.

The chain is built from TRBV2 and TRBJ2-1, with TRBD2 matching 7 bases. The CDR3 extends over 13 amino acids. Germline assignment: CDR1 SNHLY and CDR2 FYNNEI. V dropped 9 bases and J dropped 3; count of bases not matched to a gene: 5. CDR3 DNA sequence: TGTGCCAGTCAGCGGGGTTACTACAATGAGCAGTTCTTC. It specifies CASQRGYYNEQFF.

The chain has TRBV10-3 and TRBJ1-2, with 7 positions matching TRBD1. CDR3 size: 13 residues. Per the germline V gene, CDR1 is ENHRY and CDR2 is SYGVKD. After removal of 7 bases from V and 4 bases from J, the junction contained 6 bases not matched to a gene. The CDR3 region is CAIKTGNFYGYTF. The DNA of the CDR3 is TGTGCCATCAAGACAGGGAACTTCTATGGCTACACCTTC.

The chain links TRBV28 to TRBJ2-1, with TRBD1 matching 8 bases. Germline trimming cut 6 bases from V and 2 bases from J; bases unmatched to any gene: 12. This CDR3 contains 17 residues. Germline CDR1 is MDHEN and CDR2 is SYDVKM. The CDR3 loop reads CASRSTTGTGAYNEQFF. In DNA, the CDR3 is TGTGCCAGCAGATCAACTACCGGGACAGGAGCCTACAATGAGCAGTTCTTC.

The chain joins TRBV20-1 to TRBJ2-7; 8 bases agree with TRBD1. The ends lost 3 bases at V and 2 bases at J; junction bases unmatched: 6. The CDR3 sequence is 14 residues long. CDR1 and CDR2 from the germline V gene are DFQATT and SNEGSKA (reference sequence). As DNA, the CDR3 is TGCAGTGCTAGTAGACAGGGGCGAACCTACGAGCAGTACTTC. Translation: CSASRQGRTYEQYF.

The chain recombines TRBV9 with TRBJ2-2; possible D gene TRBD1, 6 bases. Germline values: CDR1 SGDLS, CDR2 YYNGEE. V lost 0 bases and J lost 1, with 13 bases in between. The CDR3 sequence is 17 residues long. Here the CDR3 DNA reads TGTGCCAGCAGCGTAGCCCCCGGGACAAAGAACACCGGGGAGCTGTTTTTT. Protein sequence: CASSVAPGTKNTGELFF.

J is TRBJ2-7 and V is TRBV27; TRBD2 might be the D (5 bases). Between the trimmed V and J ends, which lost 4 bases and 5 bases, there was a span of 6 bases. The CDR3 sequence is 11 residues long. CDR1 is MNHEY, CDR2 SMNVEV, per germline (reference sequence). The CDR3 DNA sequence: TGTGCCAGCAGTTGGAGGAACGAGCAGTACTTC. This gives the protein CASSWRNEQYF.

J is TRBJ2-5 and V is TRBV10-3; no firm D call. CDR1 and CDR2 from the germline V gene are ENHRY and SYGVKD. This CDR3 contains 14 residues. The V end was cut by 1 base, the J end by 0 bases, with 6 bases between. CDR3 residues: CAISELGNQETQYF. CDR3 nucleotides: TGTGCCATCAGTGAGTTGGGCAACCAAGAGACCCAGTACTTC.

This clone was detected once. The chain is built from TRBV12-5 and TRBJ2-1; TRBD2 matches 8 bases. Germline CDR1 reads LGHNT; CDR2 reads FRNRAP. Trimming took 5 bases from V and 8 from J; bases not matched to a gene: 5. The CDR3 totals 13 residues. This CDR3 reads CASGTSGLYEQFF. CDR3 nucleotides: TGTGCTAGTGGTACTAGCGGCTTGTATGAGCAGTTCTTC.

This chain links TRBV7-9 with TRBJ2-1, with D uncertain. V was cut by 6 bases and J by 7 bases, with 10 bases left in between. CDR1 is SEHNR, CDR2 FQNEAQ, per germline (reference sequence). The CDR3 is 12 residues long. The CDR3 bases are TGTGCCAGCAGATTAACAGCAAATGAGCAGTTCTTC. Translated, it gives CASRLTANEQFF.

The V call is TRBV2, the J call TRBJ1-1; no clear D. This CDR3 has 12 residues. V was trimmed by 4 bases and J by 6 bases, leaving 9 bases between them. Germline CDR1 SNHLY, CDR2 FYNNEI. As DNA, the CDR3 is TGTGCCAGCAGTGGGGAGACGGCTGAAGCTTTCTTT. Translated: CASSGETAEAFF.

The rearrangement links TRBV27 to TRBJ2-1; 12 nucleotides line up with TRBD1. This CDR3 is built from 14 residues. Per the germline V gene, CDR1 is MNHEY and CDR2 is SMNVEV (reference sequence). V was clipped by 3 bases and J by 10 bases; unmatched bases: 4. The CDR3 here is CASSLGQGAKEQFF. In DNA form, the CDR3 reads TGTGCCAGCAGTTTGGGACAGGGGGCGAAGGAGCAGTTCTTC.

The genes are TRBV25-1 and TRBJ1-4, with TRBD1 matching 10 bases. The V gene end was trimmed by 5 bases and the J gene end by 5 bases; junction bases not matched to a gene: 8. Germline CDR1 reads MGHDK; CDR2 reads SYGVNS. The CDR3 covers 16 residues. Here the CDR3 reads CASSPSGTGANEKLFF. Here the CDR3 DNA reads TGTGCCAGCAGTCCATCTGGGACAGGGGCGAATGAAAAACTGTTTTTT.

The chain has TRBV18 and TRBJ2-1, with D possibly TRBD1 on 7 matching bases. In germline, CDR1 is KGHSH, CDR2 LQKENI. This CDR3 spans 14 amino acids. With 6 bases removed from V and 4 bases from J, the gap between germline ends came to 13 bases. CDR3 sequence (DNA): TGTGCCAGCTCGCAGGGGGGACAGTACAATGAGCAGTTCTTC. This encodes CASSQGGQYNEQFF.

This clone was seen a single time. The V gene is TRBV2, the J gene TRBJ2-2; 10 positions agree with TRBD2. The CDR3 has 15 amino acids. Germline trimming cut 7 bases from V and 5 bases from J; bases unmatched to any gene: 7. The germline gives CDR1 SNHLY, CDR2 FYNNEI. CDR3 nucleotides: TGTGCCAGCACCTTAGCGGGGGGTCGGACCGGGGAGCTGTTTTTT. Its protein is CASTLAGGRTGELFF.

The chain recombines TRBV12-5 with TRBJ2-5, with 9 bases fitting TRBD2. V lost 0 bases, J lost 2 bases, and 13 bases stayed unmatched. The CDR3 has 19 amino acids. In germline, CDR1 is LGHNT, CDR2 FRNRAP. CDR3 nucleotide sequence: TGTGCTAGTGGTTTGGTACGCGGTGGGCTAGCGGGGTATCAAGAGACCCAGTACTTC. As protein: CASGLVRGGLAGYQETQYF.

V and J are TRBV6-5 and TRBJ1-3; D gene ambiguous. The CDR3 consists of 12 residues. Trimming stripped 8 bases from V and 4 bases from J, with 9 bases between. Germline CDR1 MNHEY, CDR2 SVGAGI. Here the CDR3 DNA reads TGTGCCAGCCTCTCCCCCGGAAACACCATATATTTT. Translated: CASLSPGNTIYF.

The V gene is TRBV5-1, the J gene TRBJ2-3, with TRBD2 matching 11 bases. This CDR3 contains 16 residues. V lost 2 bases and J lost 5; bases outside the gene matches: 7. Looked up from germline, CDR1 is SGHRS and CDR2 is YFSETQ. CDR3 DNA sequence: TGCGCCAGCAGCTTCCTAGCGGGGGGCATAAGAGATACGCAGTATTTT. Amino acids: CASSFLAGGIRDTQYF.

The gene calls are TRBV5-6 and TRBJ2-3, with D perhaps matching TRBD2 (6 bases). The CDR3 runs to 12 residues. Trimming took 4 bases from V and 10 from J, leaving 13 bases between them. CDR1 and CDR2 from the germline V gene are SGHDT and YYEEEE. CDR3 in DNA: TGTGCCAGCAGCCCCGACGGACTATCGCAGTATTTT. As protein: CASSPDGLSQYF. Complete variable domain (other parts from reference TRBV5-6 and TRBJ2-3): DAGVTQSPTHLIKTRGQQVTLRCSPKSGHDTVSWYQQALGQGPQFIFQYYEEEERQRGNFPDRFSGHQFPNYSSELNVNALLLGDSALYLCASSPDGLSQYFGPGTRLTVL.

The rearrangement joins TRBV12-3 or TRBV12-4 to TRBJ1-1; TRBD1 aligns across 8 bases. Losses at the gene ends were 5 bases for V and 10 bases for J; bases not matched to a gene: 9. This CDR3 has 13 amino acids. DNA of the CDR3: TGTGCCAGCAGTAGGGACAGGTTTGGGCGAGCTTTCTTT. It translates to CASSRDRFGRAFF.

V gene TRBV6-5 combines with J gene TRBJ1-2; D is perhaps TRBD1 (6 bases). V was cut by 0 bases and J by 6 bases, with 11 bases left in between. The CDR3 spans 14 residues. Germline V gene sequence: CDR1 MNHEY, CDR2 SVGAGI. The CDR3 loop is CASSYSGTNNGYTF. CDR3 coding DNA: TGTGCCAGCAGTTACTCCGGGACAAATAATGGCTACACCTTC.

This clone is a singleton in its sample. The rearrangement links TRBV13 to TRBJ1-3, with D unclear. In germline, CDR1 is PRHDT, CDR2 FYEKMQ (reference sequence). V lost 2 bases, J lost 0 bases, and 5 bases lay in between. The CDR3 is 14 residues long. Here the CDR3 reads CASSLRGSGNTIYF. The CDR3 DNA sequence: TGTGCCAGCAGCTTACGGGGCTCTGGAAACACCATATATTTT.

The chain links TRBV2 to TRBJ2-7; 8 bases align to TRBD2. Per germline, CDR1 SNHLY and CDR2 FYNNEI. The V segment lost 6 bases and the J segment 7 bases; nucleotides outside the gene matches: 14. CDR3 length: 15 amino acids. CDR3 amino acids: CASRDTGGPAREQYF. The CDR3 DNA reads as TGTGCCAGCAGGGACACGGGGGGGCCGGCTCGGGAGCAGTACTTC.

The rearrangement links TRBV15 to TRBJ1-3; 7 bases are a match to TRBD1. The CDR3 is made up of 15 amino acids. Trimming removed 5 bases from V and 2 bases from J; junction bases left unmatched: 6. Germline V gives CDR1 LNHNV, CDR2 YYDKDF (reference sequence). CDR3: CATSLDRAAGNTIYF. The CDR3 nucleotides are TGTGCCACCAGCCTCGACAGGGCGGCTGGAAACACCATATATTTT.

This chain connects TRBV27 to TRBJ1-1, with D maybe TRBD1 (5 bases). Trimming took off 7 bases at V and 8 bases at J, with 17 bases between the two ends. Germline V gene sequence: CDR1 MNHEY, CDR2 SMNVEV (reference sequence). The CDR3 runs 13 residues. The CDR3 loop is CASKRTRRGEAFF. DNA of the CDR3: TGTGCCAGCAAGAGGACAAGGAGGGGAGAAGCTTTCTTT.

This sequence joins TRBV4-1 and TRBJ2-3; TRBD1 agrees at 7 bases. The CDR3 sequence is 17 residues long. V lost 0 bases and J lost 4; bases outside the gene matches: 10. Germline CDR1 MGHRA, CDR2 YSYEKL. The CDR3 DNA reads as TGCGCCAGCAGCCAAGAATCCCCGACAGGGTCAGCAGATACGCAGTATTTT. It specifies CASSQESPTGSADTQYF.

The J gene is TRBJ2-3, the V gene TRBV15; TRBD2 matches at 8 bases. Germline assignment: CDR1 LNHNV and CDR2 YYDKDF (reference sequence). This CDR3 spans 17 amino acids. The V and J ends lost 3 bases and 5 bases, in that order; junction bases with no gene match: 13. The CDR3 spells CATSREPLGAGGDTQYF. The CDR3 region has the DNA TGTGCCACCAGCAGGGAGCCCCTGGGTGCGGGGGGAGATACGCAGTATTTT.

The chain has TRBV11-3 and TRBJ2-1; 12 nucleotides agree with TRBD1. In germline, CDR1 is SGHNT, CDR2 YENEEA. The V gene end was trimmed by 3 bases and the J gene end by 5 bases; junction bases not matched to a gene: 8. The CDR3 runs 17 residues. The CDR3 loop is CASSLVNGTGGHNEQFF. CDR3 nucleotides: TGTGCCAGCAGCTTGGTTAACGGGACAGGGGGCCACAATGAGCAGTTCTTC.

V usage is TRBV12-5 and J usage is TRBJ2-3, with D possibly matching TRBD2 (5 bases). The CDR3 is 13 amino acids. Germline assignment: CDR1 LGHNT and CDR2 FRNRAP. V dropped 3 bases and J dropped 4 bases, with 8 bases sitting between them. The CDR3 here is CASGLVASDTQYF. The CDR3 region has the DNA TGTGCTAGTGGTTTAGTAGCGTCAGATACGCAGTATTTT. Full variable domain (outside the CDR3, taken from reference TRBV12-5 and TRBJ2-3): DARVTQTPRHKVTEMGQEVTMRCQPILGHNTVFWYRQTMMQGLELLAYFRNRAPLDDSGMPKDRFSAEMPDATLATLKIQPSEPRDSAVYFCASGLVASDTQYFGPGTRLTVL.

This clone was detected only a few times. V usage is TRBV25-1 and J usage is TRBJ2-3; 11 nucleotides agree with TRBD2. Germline V lookup: CDR1 MGHDK, CDR2 SYGVNS. Trimming at V came to 5 bases and at J to 3 bases, leaving 1 base not matched to a gene. This CDR3 is 14 amino acids long. The CDR3 DNA is TGTGCCAGCAGTTTAGCGGGGGGGACAGATACGCAGTATTTT. This gives the protein CASSLAGGTDTQYF.